This note documents a single TCR beta chain sequence. The method was immunoSEQ multiplex PCR; TCRdb's version includes in-frame clones alone and lacks a portion of them. The sample consists of 380,000 or so clones, 80% to 90% of them appearing once. This sample was taken from a study of blood T cell repertoires in COVID-19. For the study at large: PBMCs, B-cell-depleted T cells, or T cells provided the cDNA or gDNA that made up the material.

A Seattle source enrolled patients during active infection and followed them longitudinally. V shed 0 bases and J 4 bases; nucleotides not matched to a gene: 2. Germline CDR1 reads LGHNA; CDR2 reads YSLEER. The CDR3 extends over 14 amino acids. The rearrangement uses TRBV4-3 and TRBJ2-5, with TRBD2 identical over 7 bases. Material for sequencing was peripheral blood. The sequence was collected from a woman aged 55 to 70 with COVID-19, enrolled during active disease. The CDR3: CASSQDSGGETQYF. CDR3 DNA: TGCGCCAGCAGCCAAGATTCGGGAGGAGAGACCCAGTACTTC.